The entry that follows covers one T cell receptor (beta chain) sequence. What it recognizes is unknown. The data were obtained in a study of CXCR3-negative and CXCR3-positive naive CD8 T cells. General study findings and limits: TRB CDR3s of CXCR3-positive naive cells were more hydrophobic than those of CXCR3-negative naive cells.

The libraries of TRB cDNA were prepared using 5' RACE with UMI labels. Following a re-call of the 5' RACE reads, TCRdb has one entry per CDR3 protein and lacks DNA. The specimen's table records approximately 100,000 distinct CDR3 sequences. The CDR3 consists of 15 residues. Germline CDR1 and CDR2: SGHNT and YYREEE (reference sequence). Source material: naive CXCR3+ CD8+ T cells from blood. Subset meaning: CD45RO-CCR7+CD27+CD95- naive CD8+ T cells expressing CXCR3 (TNR3+). This chain joins TRBV5-4 and TRBJ2-5. The clonotype comes from a human donor in good health. Some clones in this sample may be carry-over from other donors' samples. CDR3: CASSNTLSTQETQYF.